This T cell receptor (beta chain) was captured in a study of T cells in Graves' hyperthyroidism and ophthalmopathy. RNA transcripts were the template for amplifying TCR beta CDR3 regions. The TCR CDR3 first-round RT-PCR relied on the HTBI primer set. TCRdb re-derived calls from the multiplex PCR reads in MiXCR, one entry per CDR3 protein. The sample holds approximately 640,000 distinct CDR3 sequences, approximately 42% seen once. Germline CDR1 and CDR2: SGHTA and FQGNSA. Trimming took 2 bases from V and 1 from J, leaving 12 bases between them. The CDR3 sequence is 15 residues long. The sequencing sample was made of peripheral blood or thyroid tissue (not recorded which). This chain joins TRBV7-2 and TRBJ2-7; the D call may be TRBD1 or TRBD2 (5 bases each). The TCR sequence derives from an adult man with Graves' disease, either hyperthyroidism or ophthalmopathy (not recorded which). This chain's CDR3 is CASSLSGALSYEQYF. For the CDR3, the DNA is TGTGCCAGCAGCTTATCCGGGGCCCTTTCCTACGAGCAGTACTTC.